This is a list of T cell receptor beta chains from one sample in a study of shared clonotypes between healthy human individuals. Sequencing was performed with immunoSEQ multiplex PCR; in TCRdb, only in-frame clones are kept and a portion is missing. This table has around 600,000 clones, roughly 96% appearing once. The specimen sequenced was naive CD8+ T cells sorted from blood. These receptors were collected from a young woman in good health. Both conserved end residues are part of each CDR3. A D gene is named only where the DNA matches it firmly.

d_call,v_call,j_call,cdr3_aa
-,TRBV27,TRBJ1-3,CASSLEPPGLSGNTIYF
TRBD1,TRBV28,TRBJ1-4,CASSLRGSNEKLFF
-,TRBV7-9,TRBJ2-7,CASSSIGGRSTYEQYF
TRBD1,TRBV27,TRBJ1-2,CASSLGIGTGYNYGYTF
TRBD2,TRBV10-1,TRBJ2-7,CASSDMIAGVHEQYF
TRBD1,TRBV6-5,TRBJ1-1,CASSRDRGGTEAFF
TRBD2,TRBV25-1,TRBJ2-3,CASSDELAGDADTQYF
TRBD1,TRBV28,TRBJ2-7,CASSQTGGSDEQYF
-,TRBV7-2,TRBJ1-1,CASSLGVGGNTEAFF
-,TRBV13,TRBJ2-7,CASSPTENSYEQYF
-,TRBV11-2,TRBJ1-1,CASSARNPRLGTEAFF
-,TRBV9,TRBJ2-3,CASSAEGHGTDTQYF
-,TRBV2,TRBJ2-7,CASRTSLGSYEQYF
TRBD2,TRBV9,TRBJ2-7,CASSVALAGLNEQYF
TRBD1,TRBV10-1,TRBJ1-1,CASSEEQGENTEAFF
TRBD2,TRBV2,TRBJ2-5,CASSEVPGREGMETQYF
-,TRBV30,TRBJ1-1,CAWFPVTEAFF
-,TRBV9,TRBJ1-1,CASSSPPGRIFF
TRBD2,TRBV6-1,TRBJ2-7,CASRLAGHYEQYF